These 18 T cell receptor beta chains came from one sample sequenced in a study of blood T cell repertoires in COVID-19. Only in-frame clones appear in the TCRdb table, and some are missing; sequencing was by immunoSEQ multiplex PCR. The sample contains 220,000 or so clones, about 82% of which appear only once. Sequenced sample: PBMCs or T cells enriched from blood (not recorded which). These receptors all come from a woman between 45 and 60 years old who had recovered from COVID-19.

The gene calls are TRBV19 and TRBJ2-1, with 7 bases lining up with TRBD2. After removal of 4 bases from V and 5 bases from J, the junction contained 14 bases not matched to a gene. The germline V gene has CDR1 LNHDA and CDR2 SQIVND (reference sequence). The CDR3 sequence is 17 residues long. The CDR3 sequence is CASSTVAALGTNNEQFF. The CDR3 nucleotides are TGTGCCAGTAGTACCGTGGCAGCCCTGGGGACTAACAATGAGCAGTTCTTC. Drawing the rest from reference TRBV19 and TRBJ2-1, the complete variable domain is DGGITQSPKYLFRKEGQNVTLSCEQNLNHDAMYWYRQDPGQGLRLIYYSQIVNDFQKGDIAEGYSVSREKKESFPLTVTSAQKNPTAFYLCASSTVAALGTNNEQFFGPGTRLTVL.

CDR3: CASSPEMNTEAFF. The CDR3 nucleotides read TGTGCCAGCAGCCCAGAAATGAACACTGAAGCTTTCTTT. The chain couples TRBV7-8 to TRBJ1-1, with D unresolved. The CDR3 is 13 residues long. V was cut by 5 bases and J by 0 bases, with 7 bases left in between. Germline CDR1 and CDR2: SGHVS and FQNEAQ.

The chain couples TRBV5-4 to TRBJ2-3, with a weak D call TRBD2 (6 bases). The CDR3 contains 14 residues. The germline gives CDR1 SGHNT, CDR2 YYREEE (reference sequence). V dropped 3 bases and J dropped 5 bases, with 13 bases sitting between them. CDR3 residues: CASSWGTWGDTQYF. DNA of the CDR3: TGTGCCAGCAGCTGGGGGACTTGGGGAGATACGCAGTATTTT.

This chain connects TRBV20-1 to TRBJ1-1; D is possibly TRBD1 (6 bases). The CDR3 totals 10 residues. Germline CDR1 and CDR2: DFQATT and SNEGSKA (reference sequence). Trimming took off 6 bases at V and 7 bases at J, with 9 bases between the two ends. CDR3: CSAKTGEAFF. CDR3 nucleotides: TGCAGTGCAAAGACAGGTGAAGCTTTCTTT.

The rearrangement links TRBV6-6 to TRBJ2-1, with D possibly being TRBD2 (6 bases). Looked up from germline, CDR1 is MNHNY and CDR2 is SVGAGI (reference sequence). V was pared by 10 bases and J by 8 bases, with 15 bases between. CDR3 length: 12 amino acids. CDR3 nucleotide sequence: TGTGCCACCGTAACGCGGGGCTATGAGCAGTTCTTC. This gives the protein CATVTRGYEQFF.

The J gene is TRBJ1-1, the V gene TRBV27; maybe TRBD1 (5 bases). The V and J ends lost 3 bases and 5 bases respectively, with 10 bases between them. CDR3 size: 13 residues. CDR1 and CDR2 from the germline V gene are MNHEY and SMNVEV (reference sequence). The CDR3 spells CASSFGPGTEAFF. Written as DNA, the CDR3 is TGTGCCAGCAGTTTTGGTCCAGGGACTGAAGCTTTCTTT.

The chain uses TRBV28 and TRBJ2-3; a possible D gene is TRBD2 (5 bases). The V gene lost 8 bases and the J gene lost 5 bases, with 17 bases spanning the gap. Germline V gene lookup returns CDR1 MDHEN and CDR2 SYDVKM. The CDR3 extends over 14 amino acids. The chain's CDR3 is CASSRASRIDTQYF. As DNA, the CDR3 is TGTGCCAGCTCCCGGGCTAGCCGGATAGATACGCAGTATTTT. Drawing the rest from reference TRBV28 and TRBJ2-3, the complete variable domain is DVKVTQSSRYLVKRTGEKVFLECVQDMDHENMFWYRQDPGLGLRLIYFSYDVKMKEKGDIPEGYSVSREKKERFSLILESASTNQTSMYLCASSRASRIDTQYFGPGTRLTVL.

This chain links TRBV2 with TRBJ2-5; TRBD1 matches 9 bases. Trimming removed 6 bases from V and 3 bases from J; junction bases left unmatched: 8. The CDR3 consists of 15 residues. Germline V gene data show CDR1 as SNHLY and CDR2 as FYNNEI. CDR3 amino acids: CASSVGTGYKETQYF. The DNA of the CDR3 is TGTGCCAGCAGCGTTGGGACAGGGTATAAAGAGACCCAGTACTTC. Full variable domain (remainder filled in from reference TRBV2 and TRBJ2-5): EPEVTQTPSHQVTQMGQEVILRCVPISNHLYFYWYRQILGQKVEFLVSFYNNEISEKSEIFDDQFSVERPDGSNFTLKIRSTKLEDSAMYFCASSVGTGYKETQYFGPGTRLLVL.

The chain employs TRBV11-2 and TRBJ2-7; 9 nucleotides line up with TRBD1. With V trimmed by 6 bases and J by 3 bases, 6 bases remained unmatched. This CDR3 region has 14 residues. Germline CDR1 reads SGHAT; CDR2 reads FQNNGV. The chain's CDR3 is CASSVGTGHYEQYF. The CDR3, as DNA: TGTGCCAGCAGTGTCGGGACAGGGCACTACGAGCAGTACTTC.

This sequence joins TRBV6-5 and TRBJ2-1; D call uncertain. This CDR3 is 13 amino acids long. The germline V gene has CDR1 MNHEY and CDR2 SVGAGI. The V and J ends lost 0 bases and 6 bases respectively, with 6 bases between them. The CDR3 DNA reads TGTGCCAGCAGTTACTCTCAGGCCAATGAGCAGTTCTTC. This sequence encodes CASSYSQANEQFF.

This clone appeared a few times. The chain recombines TRBV29-1 with TRBJ2-1, with TRBD2 matching 8 bases. Germline V gene sequence: CDR1 SQVTM, CDR2 ANQGSEA. The trim removed 0 bases at V and 6 bases at J, leaving 1 base unmatched. There are 13 residues in the CDR3. CDR3 sequence (DNA): TGCAGCGTTGAAGATCTAGCGGGCAATGAGCAGTTCTTC. This gives the protein CSVEDLAGNEQFF.

The gene calls are TRBV4-3 and TRBJ2-7, with D maybe TRBD2 (6 bases). This CDR3 spans 15 amino acids. The V gene lost 1 base and the J gene lost 1 base, with 11 bases spanning the gap. The germline gives CDR1 LGHNA, CDR2 YSLEER. The CDR3 DNA sequence: TGCGCCAGCAGCCAAGGGGGGGTTGGATCCTACGAGCAGTACTTC. Translated: CASSQGGVGSYEQYF.

The rearrangement joins TRBV2 to TRBJ2-2, with 12 positions matching TRBD2. The CDR3 has 15 residues. From germline, CDR1 is SNHLY and CDR2 FYNNEI. Trimming at V came to 6 bases and at J to 5 bases, leaving 4 bases not matched to a gene. The CDR3 region has the DNA TGTGCCAGCAGGGAACTAGCGGGGGGAACCGGGGAGCTGTTTTTT. It is translated as CASRELAGGTGELFF.

The J gene is TRBJ1-3, the V gene TRBV19; D is possibly TRBD1 (6 bases). V gave up 4 bases and J gave up 5 bases, with 12 bases separating them. Germline CDR1 and CDR2: LNHDA and SQIVND (reference sequence). The CDR3 covers 14 residues. The CDR3 sequence: CASSKGGQRNTIYF. The CDR3 coding sequence is TGTGCCAGTAGTAAAGGCGGACAGCGAAACACCATATATTTT.

This clone occurred once. The gene calls are TRBV9 and TRBJ2-1; 7 bases align to TRBD2. Germline-derived CDR1 and CDR2 are SGDLS and YYNGEE. The CDR3 runs to 13 residues. After removal of 0 bases from V and 9 bases from J, the junction contained 3 bases not matched to a gene. The CDR3 nucleotides are TGTGCCAGCAGCGTAGTCCCGGGAGGTGAGCAGTTCTTC. Its protein product is CASSVVPGGEQFF.

The chain carries TRBV29-1 and TRBJ2-2, with 12 bases matching TRBD1. CDR1 and CDR2 from the germline V gene are SQVTM and ANQGSEA. This CDR3 is built from 15 residues. V lost 5 bases and J lost 7; bases outside the gene matches: 8. The CDR3 is CSVIPGQGAIGELFF. For the CDR3, the DNA is TGCAGCGTTATTCCGGGACAGGGGGCAATCGGGGAGCTGTTTTTT.

This chain joins TRBV4-1 and TRBJ2-7; D is possibly TRBD2 (6 bases). Germline V gene sequence: CDR1 MGHRA, CDR2 YSYEKL. The CDR3 is 13 amino acids. V lost 4 bases and J 2 bases, leaving 9 bases between the germline ends. For the CDR3, the DNA is TGCGCCAGCAGCCCTACGGGGGCCTACGAGCAGTACTTC. Its translation: CASSPTGAYEQYF.

The chain has TRBV6-5 and TRBJ2-7; TRBD2 aligns across 8 bases. J was trimmed by 5 bases and V by 4 bases; bases with no gene match: 7. This CDR3 is built from 14 residues. Germline CDR1 reads MNHEY; CDR2 reads SVGAGI. DNA for the CDR3: TGTGCCAGCAGTTCAGCGGGAGACGTTAACGAGCAGTACTTC. Protein product: CASSSAGDVNEQYF.